This entry describes one T cell receptor beta chain. Antigen unknown. The CDR3 has 19 residues. V lost 6 bases and J lost 0, with 21 bases in between. CDR1 and CDR2 (germline): LNHDA, SQIVND (reference sequence). Whether given at about 4 or about 12 weeks, second doses were pooled. The data were taken from a study of T cell responses to AZD1222 COVID-19 vaccine. Broader study findings: Donor demographics were predominantly white British with a female majority; clonal diversity may be underestimated. Recipients of AZD1222 seropositive at baseline numbered only six or seven. Of spike-specific TCRs, nearly half reportedly target regions left unmutated in variants.

Libraries were prepared by immunoSEQ multiplex PCR; TCRdb keeps only in-frame clonotypes and omits some of them. Of fewer than 100,000 clones listed, roughly 80% are singletons. The chain combines TRBV19 with TRBJ1-6, with D hard to call. The specimen comprised peripheral blood, sampled 28 days after the second AZD1222 dose. The sequence derives from an adult who received the AZD1222 COVID-19 vaccine. DNA of the CDR3: TGTGCCAGTAGGGTAACAGTTACGTCTCTGAGCTCCTATAATTCACCCCTCCACTTT. Translated: CASRVTVTSLSSYNSPLHF.